This T cell receptor beta chain is from a study of blood T cell repertoires in COVID-19. About the study: The United States, Italy and Spain provided the acute and convalescent COVID-19 samples.

Germline CDR1 reads SNHLY; CDR2 reads FYNNEI. This CDR3 comprises 13 residues. The ends were cut back, 3 bases at V and 6 bases at J, with 10 bases in the middle. The method was immunoSEQ multiplex PCR; TCRdb's version includes in-frame clones alone and lacks a portion of them. The table has about 240,000 clones, roughly 87% seen once; the top ten hold roughly 7.8%. The TCR originated in a man aged 55 to 70 who had recovered from COVID-19. Specimen: peripheral blood. V is TRBV2 and J is TRBJ2-3; D is unclear. CDR3 in amino acids: CASSDEFADTQYF. The CDR3 DNA reads TGTGCCAGCAGTGATGAATTCGCGGATACGCAGTATTTT.